This record concerns one T cell receptor (beta chain) sequence. These data belong to a study of OX40 agonist ivuxolimab in advanced cancers. Trimming took 11 bases from V and 0 from J, leaving 17 bases between them. The CDR3 runs to 16 residues. Looked up from germline, CDR1 is SEHNR and CDR2 is FQNEAQ (reference sequence). Measured with immunoSEQ multiplex PCR; TCRdb has only the in-frame clones, and not every one. Of around 84,000 clones in the sample, less than 85% were seen once. This specimen was CD4+ or CD8+ T cells sorted from blood, taken in a trial of the OX40 agonist ivuxolimab. The rearrangement joins TRBV7-9 to TRBJ1-6; possible D gene TRBD1, 6 bases. This receptor was obtained from an adult with an advanced solid tumor such as melanoma, head and neck, liver or kidney cancer. The CDR3 sequence is CAYPTGMSSYNSPLHF. DNA for the CDR3: TGTGCCTATCCCACAGGGATGAGCTCCTATAATTCACCCCTCCACTTT. Using reference TRBV7-9 and TRBJ1-6 for the parts outside the CDR3, the full variable domain is DTGVSQNPRHKITKRGQNVTFRCDPISEHNRLYWYRQTLGQGPEFLTYFQNEAQLEKSRLLSDRFSAERPKGSFSTLEIQRTEQGDSAMYLCAYPTGMSSYNSPLHFGNGTRLTVT.